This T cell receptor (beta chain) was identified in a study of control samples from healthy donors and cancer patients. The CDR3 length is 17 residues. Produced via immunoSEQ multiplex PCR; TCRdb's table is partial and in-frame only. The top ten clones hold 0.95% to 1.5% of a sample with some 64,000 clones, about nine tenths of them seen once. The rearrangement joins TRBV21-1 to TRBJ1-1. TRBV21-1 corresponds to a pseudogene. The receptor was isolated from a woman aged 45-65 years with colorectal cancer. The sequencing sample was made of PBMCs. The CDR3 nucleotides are TGTGCCAGCAGCGCACGGACGAGGGGGGGCCTGAACACTGAAGCTTTCTTT. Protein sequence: CASSARTRGGLNTEAFF.